This T cell receptor (beta chain) is drawn from a study of blood T cell repertoires in COVID-19. Across the whole study: Acute and convalescent COVID-19 specimens originated in the United States, Italy and Spain. PBMCs, B-cell-depleted T cells, or T cells provided the cDNA or gDNA that made up the material.

Per the authors' pipeline: Amplified reference gene primers provided the basis for estimating nucleated cell counts. Here immunoSEQ multiplex PCR was the method, and the copy in TCRdb shows in-frame clones only, minus some. V, J and clone size reflect that table, while D and trimming were determined from the DNA. This sample has some 110,000 clones; around 81% occur once, and the top ten carry 30% to 45%. Only one count was recorded for this clone. The V end was cut by 5 bases, the J end by 5 bases, with 14 bases between. From germline, CDR1 is LNHDA and CDR2 SQIVND (reference sequence). There are 14 residues in the CDR3.

V and J are TRBV19 and TRBJ2-3; D perhaps matches TRBD2 (6 bases). The clonotype originates from a man at least 80 years old with acute or convalescent COVID-19. Sequences were obtained from peripheral blood. The CDR3 loop is CASSVRRGGDTQYF. The CDR3 coding sequence is TGTGCCAGTAGTGTCCGACGGGGAGGAGATACGCAGTATTTT.